A selection of T cell receptor beta chains follows, all from one sample in a study of T cell responses to AZD1222 COVID-19 vaccine. The data were produced by immunoSEQ multiplex PCR, yet TCRdb's version contains in-frame clones alone and is incomplete. Of approximately 130,000 clones in the sample, about 89% were seen once. The sample here was peripheral blood, taken on day 0 of AZD1222 vaccination. The source of these receptors is an adult in good health. Both conserved end residues are part of each CDR3. The D gene is left open where the match is weak. Clone size appears in some rows only: once, few, many, or a class for an expanded clone.

CDR3: CASLSLGGRGNQPQHF; DNA: TGTGCCAGTCTCTCCCTGGGGGGGCGCGGCAATCAGCCCCAGCATTTT; V: TRBV7-8; D: .; J: TRBJ1-5; length: 16; size: .
CDR3: CASSVVPSGGAETQYF; DNA: TGTGCCAGCAGCGTAGTGCCTAGCGGGGGGGCGGAGACCCAGTACTTC; V: TRBV9; D: TRBD2; J: TRBJ2-5; length: 16; size: .
CDR3: CATRGGRDNEQFF; DNA: TGTGCCACCAGAGGCGGCCGAGATAATGAGCAGTTCTTC; V: TRBV24-1; D: .; J: TRBJ2-1; length: 13; size: .
CDR3: CASSRAGNTIYF; DNA: TGTGCCAGCAGCAGGGCTGGAAACACCATATATTTT; V: TRBV9; D: .; J: TRBJ1-3; length: 12; size: .
CDR3: CASSPPGGGPSYEQYF; DNA: TGTGCCAGCTCACCACCGGGAGGGGGCCCTTCCTACGAGCAGTACTTC; V: TRBV18; D: .; J: TRBJ2-7; length: 16; size: .
CDR3: CASSPGTGRIAFF; DNA: TGTGCCAGCTCACCAGGGACAGGGCGTATAGCTTTCTTT; V: TRBV18; D: TRBD1; J: TRBJ1-1; length: 13; size: .
CDR3: CASSIGTDGEQYF; DNA: TGCGCCAGCAGCATCGGGACAGATGGCGAGCAGTACTTC; V: TRBV5-1; D: TRBD1; J: TRBJ2-7; length: 13; size: .
CDR3: CASSEAQGNQPQHF; DNA: TGTGCCAGCAGTGAGGCCCAGGGCAATCAGCCCCAGCATTTT; V: TRBV6-1; D: .; J: TRBJ1-5; length: 14; size: few
CDR3: CASSYSMPLYYGYTF; DNA: TGTGCCAGCAGTTACTCAATGCCCCTCTACTATGGCTACACCTTC; V: TRBV6-5; D: .; J: TRBJ1-2; length: 15; size: .
CDR3: CASSGTLGGANYGYTF; DNA: TGCGCCAGCAGTGGTACCCTCGGGGGTGCTAACTATGGCTACACCTTC; V: TRBV10-1; D: .; J: TRBJ1-2; length: 16; size: .
CDR3: CASSASGGYEQYF; DNA: TGTGCCAGCTCCGCCAGCGGGGGCTACGAGCAGTACTTC; V: TRBV18; D: TRBD2; J: TRBJ2-7; length: 13; size: .
CDR3: CASSIRGQGSGTEAFF; DNA: TGTGCCAGTAGTATCAGGGGACAGGGTAGTGGCACTGAAGCTTTCTTT; V: TRBV19; D: TRBD1; J: TRBJ1-1; length: 16; size: .
CDR3: CAWRGLAAYGEQYF; DNA: TGTGCCTGGAGGGGACTAGCGGCCTATGGGGAGCAGTACTTC; V: TRBV30; D: TRBD2; J: TRBJ2-7; length: 14; size: .
CDR3: CASSGMGTLISDEQFF; DNA: TGTGCCAGCAGTGGAATGGGGACCCTGATTAGCGATGAGCAGTTCTTC; V: TRBV2; D: .; J: TRBJ2-1; length: 16; size: .
CDR3: CASSLDGRAHNEQFF; DNA: TGCGCCAGCAGCTTGGACGGGAGGGCCCACAATGAGCAGTTCTTC; V: TRBV5-1; D: TRBD2; J: TRBJ2-1; length: 15; size: .
CDR3: CASSYSSSGRQETQYF; DNA: TGTGCCAGCAGTTACTCGAGTAGCGGGAGGCAAGAGACCCAGTACTTC; V: TRBV6-2/TRBV6-3; D: TRBD2; J: TRBJ2-5; length: 16; size: once
CDR3: CASRPGQDNSPLHF; DNA: TGTGCCAGCAGGCCGGGACAGGATAATTCACCCCTCCACTTT; V: TRBV28; D: TRBD1; J: TRBJ1-6; length: 14; size: .
CDR3: CASSGGRETQYF; DNA: TGTGCCAGCAGTGGAGGGAGGGAGACCCAGTACTTC; V: TRBV2; D: .; J: TRBJ2-5; length: 12; size: .
CDR3: CASSLNAGNTEAFF; DNA: TGTGCCAGCAGCTTAAATGCAGGTAACACTGAAGCTTTCTTT; V: TRBV7-8; D: .; J: TRBJ1-1; length: 14; size: .
CDR3: CASSTRQGSNQPQHF; DNA: TGTGCCAGTAGTACCCGACAGGGCAGCAATCAGCCCCAGCATTTT; V: TRBV19; D: TRBD1; J: TRBJ1-5; length: 15; size: once
CDR3: CASSLDEGAIDTGELFF; DNA: TGCGCCAGCAGCTTGGATGAGGGGGCAATCGACACCGGGGAGCTGTTTTTT; V: TRBV5-1; D: TRBD1; J: TRBJ2-2; length: 17; size: .
CDR3: CASSQAGSDQPQHF; DNA: TGTGCCAGCAGCCAAGCCGGGTCCGATCAGCCCCAGCATTTT; V: TRBV3-1/TRBV3-2; D: .; J: TRBJ1-5; length: 14; size: .
CDR3: CSVEGTGGNLAFF; DNA: TGCAGCGTTGAGGGAACAGGGGGTAATCTAGCTTTCTTT; V: TRBV29-1; D: TRBD1; J: TRBJ1-1; length: 13; size: .
CDR3: CASSLEVGTGAYGYTF; DNA: TGTGCCAGCAGCTTAGAGGTTGGGACAGGGGCGTATGGCTACACCTTC; V: TRBV7-9; D: TRBD1; J: TRBJ1-2; length: 16; size: .
CDR3: CSARDTGAAFF; DNA: TGCAGTGCTAGAGATACAGGGGCGGCTTTCTTT; V: TRBV20-1; D: TRBD1; J: TRBJ1-1; length: 11; size: .
CDR3: CAWKVGGRGRTEAFF; DNA: TGTGCCTGGAAAGTGGGGGGCAGGGGGCGTACTGAAGCTTTCTTT; V: TRBV30; D: TRBD1; J: TRBJ1-1; length: 15; size: .
CDR3: CASSLRWGAVEQFF; DNA: TGTGCCAGCAGCCTCAGGTGGGGGGCGGTTGAGCAGTTCTTC; V: TRBV3-1/TRBV3-2; D: .; J: TRBJ2-1; length: 14; size: .
CDR3: CAISESVYNSPLHF; DNA: TGTGCCATCAGTGAGTCGGTTTATAATTCACCCCTCCACTTT; V: TRBV10-3; D: .; J: TRBJ1-6; length: 14; size: .
CDR3: CASSPIGVEVDTQYF; DNA: TGTGCCAGCAGCCCCATCGGGGTAGAAGTGGATACGCAGTATTTT; V: TRBV6-2/TRBV6-3; D: .; J: TRBJ2-3; length: 15; size: .
CDR3: CASSLISVELFF; DNA: TGTGCCAGCAGCCTCATTTCGGTGGAGCTGTTTTTT; V: TRBV7-8; D: .; J: TRBJ2-2; length: 12; size: .
CDR3: CASSQGTLSYEQYF; DNA: TGTGCCAGCAGCCAAGGGACACTCTCCTACGAGCAGTACTTC; V: TRBV11-3; D: .; J: TRBJ2-7; length: 14; size: once
CDR3: CASSPGGGAYEQYF; DNA: TGTGCCAGCTCACCAGGCGGGGGTGCCTACGAGCAGTACTTC; V: TRBV18; D: TRBD2; J: TRBJ2-7; length: 14; size: once
CDR3: CASSLSSSGGAKTQYF; DNA: TGTGCCAGCAGTTTATCATCGAGCGGGGGGGCAAAGACCCAGTACTTC; V: TRBV27; D: TRBD2; J: TRBJ2-5; length: 16; size: .
CDR3: CASSLSWRPLQGRDTQYF; DNA: TGTGCCAGCAGTTTATCGTGGCGGCCCCTACAAGGCCGGGATACGCAGTATTTT; V: TRBV27; D: .; J: TRBJ2-3; length: 18; size: .
CDR3: CASSQEWDGEPQHF; DNA: TGCGCCAGCAGCCAAGAATGGGACGGAGAGCCCCAGCATTTT; V: TRBV4-3; D: .; J: TRBJ1-5; length: 14; size: .
CDR3: CASSPTSGSSYEQYF; DNA: TGTGCCAGCAGCCCGACTAGCGGGAGCTCCTACGAGCAGTACTTC; V: TRBV7-3; D: TRBD2; J: TRBJ2-7; length: 15; size: .
CDR3: CASRTPGGNEQFF; DNA: TGTGCCAGCCGAACCCCGGGTGGCAATGAGCAGTTCTTC; V: TRBV6-5; D: .; J: TRBJ2-1; length: 13; size: .
CDR3: CASSPARAENQPQHF; DNA: TGTGCCAGCTCACCAGCAAGGGCGGAAAATCAGCCCCAGCATTTT; V: TRBV18; D: .; J: TRBJ1-5; length: 15; size: .
CDR3: CASSTAGVRTEAFF; DNA: TGTGCCAGTAGTACGGCGGGGGTCAGGACTGAAGCTTTCTTT; V: TRBV19; D: .; J: TRBJ1-1; length: 14; size: .
CDR3: CASRWGQGNTEAFF; DNA: TGTGCCAGCAGATGGGGACAGGGAAACACTGAAGCTTTCTTT; V: TRBV5-5; D: TRBD1; J: TRBJ1-1; length: 14; size: .
CDR3: CASSLGGQSGGYEQYF; DNA: TGTGCCAGCAGCTTAGGGGGACAGAGTGGGGGCTACGAGCAGTACTTC; V: TRBV7-2; D: TRBD1; J: TRBJ2-7; length: 16; size: .
CDR3: CASMKTSGGADTQYF; DNA: TGTGCCAGCATGAAGACTAGTGGGGGGGCAGATACGCAGTATTTT; V: TRBV6-5; D: TRBD2; J: TRBJ2-3; length: 15; size: many
CDR3: CASSFEGTESDTQYF; DNA: TGTGCCAGCAGCTTCGAGGGGACGGAGTCAGATACGCAGTATTTT; V: TRBV7-3; D: .; J: TRBJ2-3; length: 15; size: .
CDR3: CASSRGTSYNEQFF; DNA: TGTGCCAGCAGCCGAGGGACATCTTACAATGAGCAGTTCTTC; V: TRBV11-2; D: .; J: TRBJ2-1; length: 14; size: few
CDR3: CASSKDRYEQYF; DNA: TGTGCCAGCAGCAAGGACCGGTACGAGCAGTACTTC; V: TRBV5-5; D: .; J: TRBJ2-7; length: 12; size: once
CDR3: CASSGPGNQRTNTEAFF; DNA: TGTGCCAGCAGTGGACCAGGTAATCAACGGACGAACACTGAAGCTTTCTTT; V: TRBV2; D: .; J: TRBJ1-1; length: 17; size: .
CDR3: CASSRDRANQPQHF; DNA: TGTGCCAGCAGTAGAGACAGGGCCAATCAGCCCCAGCATTTT; V: TRBV27; D: TRBD1; J: TRBJ1-5; length: 14; size: .
CDR3: CATSRGGMNTEAFF; DNA: TGTGCCACCAGCAGGGGAGGAATGAACACTGAAGCTTTCTTT; V: TRBV15; D: .; J: TRBJ1-1; length: 14; size: once
CDR3: CATSRPDRGDEKLFF; DNA: TGTGCCACCAGCAGACCCGACAGGGGGGATGAAAAACTGTTTTTT; V: TRBV15; D: TRBD1; J: TRBJ1-4; length: 15; size: .
CDR3: CASKRGGEQYF; DNA: TGTGCCAGCAAAAGGGGGGGCGAGCAGTACTTC; V: TRBV12-3/TRBV12-4; D: .; J: TRBJ2-7; length: 11; size: .
CDR3: CASSQEGTGVFSLELFF; DNA: TGTGCCAGCAGCCAAGAGGGGACAGGGGTATTTTCTTTGGAACTGTTTTTT; V: TRBV3-1/TRBV3-2; D: TRBD1; J: TRBJ1-4; length: 17; size: .
CDR3: CASSYGLAGGLLETQYF; DNA: TGTGCCAGCAGTTACGGGCTAGCGGGGGGGCTGTTGGAGACCCAGTACTTC; V: TRBV6-2/TRBV6-3; D: TRBD2; J: TRBJ2-5; length: 17; size: .